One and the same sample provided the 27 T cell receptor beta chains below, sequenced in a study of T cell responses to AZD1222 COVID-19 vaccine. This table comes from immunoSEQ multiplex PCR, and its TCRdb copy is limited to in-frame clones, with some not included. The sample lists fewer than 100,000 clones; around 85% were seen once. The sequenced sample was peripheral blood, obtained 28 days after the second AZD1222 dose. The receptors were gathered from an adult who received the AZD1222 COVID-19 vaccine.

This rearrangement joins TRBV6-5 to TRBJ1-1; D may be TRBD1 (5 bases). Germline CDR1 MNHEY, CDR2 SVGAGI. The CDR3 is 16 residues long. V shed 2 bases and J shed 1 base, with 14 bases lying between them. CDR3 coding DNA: TGTGCCAGCAGTTACAAGCCGGGACGGACGAACACTGAAGCTTTCTTT. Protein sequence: CASSYKPGRTNTEAFF.

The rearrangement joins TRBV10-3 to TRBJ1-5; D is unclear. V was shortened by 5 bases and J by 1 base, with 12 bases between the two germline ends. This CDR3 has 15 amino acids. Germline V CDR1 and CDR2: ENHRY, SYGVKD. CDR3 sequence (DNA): TGTGCCATCAGTCTCCTCCCGGGCAGCAATCAGCCCCAGCATTTT. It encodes CAISLLPGSNQPQHF.

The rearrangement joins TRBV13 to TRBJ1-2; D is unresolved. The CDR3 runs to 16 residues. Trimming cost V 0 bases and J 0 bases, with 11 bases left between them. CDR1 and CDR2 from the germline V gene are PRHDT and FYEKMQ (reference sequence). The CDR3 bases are TGTGCCAGCAGCTTAGGCGGAGGAGGAGCTAACTATGGCTACACCTTC. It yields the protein CASSLGGGGANYGYTF. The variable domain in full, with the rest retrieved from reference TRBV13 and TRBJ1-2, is AAGVIQSPRHLIKEKRETATLKCYPIPRHDTVYWYQQGPGQDPQFLISFYEKMQSDKGSIPDRFSAQQFSDYHSELNMSSLELGDSALYFCASSLGGGGANYGYTFGSGTRLTVV.

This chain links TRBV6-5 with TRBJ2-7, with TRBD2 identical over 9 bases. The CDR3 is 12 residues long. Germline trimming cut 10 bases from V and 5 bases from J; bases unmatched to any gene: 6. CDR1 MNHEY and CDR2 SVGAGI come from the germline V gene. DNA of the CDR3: TGTGCCACCTCTAGCGGGGTTGACGAGCAGTACTTC. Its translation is CATSSGVDEQYF.

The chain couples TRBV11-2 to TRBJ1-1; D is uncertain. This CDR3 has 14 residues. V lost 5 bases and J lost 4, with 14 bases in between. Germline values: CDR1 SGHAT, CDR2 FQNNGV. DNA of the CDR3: TGTGCCAGCAGCCTCGTATATGAGGGCACTGAAGCTTTCTTT. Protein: CASSLVYEGTEAFF. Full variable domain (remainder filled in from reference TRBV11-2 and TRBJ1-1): EAGVAQSPRYKIIEKRQSVAFWCNPISGHATLYWYQQILGQGPKLLIQFQNNGVVDDSQLPKDRFSAERLKGVDSTLKIQPAKLEDSAVYLCASSLVYEGTEAFFGQGTRLTVV.

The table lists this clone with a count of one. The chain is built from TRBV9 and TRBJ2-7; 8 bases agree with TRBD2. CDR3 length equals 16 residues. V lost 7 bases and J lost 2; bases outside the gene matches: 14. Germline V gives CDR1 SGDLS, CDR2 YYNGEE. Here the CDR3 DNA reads TGTGCCAGCGGCTCCTCCGGGGGGGGCCCTACCTACGAGCAGTACTTC. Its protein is CASGSSGGGPTYEQYF.

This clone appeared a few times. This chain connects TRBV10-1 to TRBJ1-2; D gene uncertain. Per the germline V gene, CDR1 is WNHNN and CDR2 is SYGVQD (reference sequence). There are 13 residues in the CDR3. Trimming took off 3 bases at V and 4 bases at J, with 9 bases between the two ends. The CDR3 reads CASSEGVAYGYTF. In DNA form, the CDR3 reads TGCGCCAGCAGTGAAGGAGTCGCCTATGGCTACACCTTC.

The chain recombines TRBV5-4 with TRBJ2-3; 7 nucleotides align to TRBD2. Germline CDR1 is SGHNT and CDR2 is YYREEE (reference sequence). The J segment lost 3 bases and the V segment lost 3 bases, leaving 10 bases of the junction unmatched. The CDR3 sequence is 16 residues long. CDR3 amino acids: CASSWGGGAGTDTQYF. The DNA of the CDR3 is TGTGCCAGCAGCTGGGGCGGGGGTGCCGGGACAGATACGCAGTATTTT. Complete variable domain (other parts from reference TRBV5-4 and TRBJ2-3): ETGVTQSPTHLIKTRGQQVTLRCSSQSGHNTVSWYQQALGQGPQFIFQYYREEENGRGNFPPRFSGLQFPNYSSELNVNALELDDSALYLCASSWGGGAGTDTQYFGPGTRLTVL.

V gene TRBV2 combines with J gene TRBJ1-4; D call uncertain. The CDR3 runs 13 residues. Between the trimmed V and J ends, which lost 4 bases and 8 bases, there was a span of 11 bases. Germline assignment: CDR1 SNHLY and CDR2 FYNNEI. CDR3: CASSVTTGEKLFF. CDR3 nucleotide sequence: TGTGCCAGCAGTGTGACAACGGGGGAAAAACTGTTTTTT. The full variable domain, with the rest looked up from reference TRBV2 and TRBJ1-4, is EPEVTQTPSHQVTQMGQEVILRCVPISNHLYFYWYRQILGQKVEFLVSFYNNEISEKSEIFDDQFSVERPDGSNFTLKIRSTKLEDSAMYFCASSVTTGEKLFFGSGTQLSVL.

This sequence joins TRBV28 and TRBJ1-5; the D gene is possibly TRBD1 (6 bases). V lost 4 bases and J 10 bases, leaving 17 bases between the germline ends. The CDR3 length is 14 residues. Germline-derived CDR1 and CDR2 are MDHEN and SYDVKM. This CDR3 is CASSSRGRGGPQHF. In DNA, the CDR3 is TGTGCCAGCAGTTCGAGGGGGAGAGGGGGACCCCAGCATTTT.

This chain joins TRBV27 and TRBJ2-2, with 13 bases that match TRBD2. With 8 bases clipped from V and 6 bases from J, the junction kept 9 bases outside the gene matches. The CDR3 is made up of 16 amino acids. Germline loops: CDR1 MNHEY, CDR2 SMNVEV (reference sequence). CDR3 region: CASQTSGGALAGELFF. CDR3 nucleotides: TGTGCCAGCCAAACTAGCGGGGGGGCGTTAGCCGGGGAGCTGTTTTTT.

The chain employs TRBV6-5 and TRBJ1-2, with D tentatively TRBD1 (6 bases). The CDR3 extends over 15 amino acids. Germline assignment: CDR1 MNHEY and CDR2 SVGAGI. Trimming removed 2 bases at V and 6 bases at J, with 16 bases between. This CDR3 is CASSYPGASTNGYTF. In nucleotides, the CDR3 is TGTGCCAGCAGTTACCCAGGGGCCTCCACTAATGGCTACACCTTC.

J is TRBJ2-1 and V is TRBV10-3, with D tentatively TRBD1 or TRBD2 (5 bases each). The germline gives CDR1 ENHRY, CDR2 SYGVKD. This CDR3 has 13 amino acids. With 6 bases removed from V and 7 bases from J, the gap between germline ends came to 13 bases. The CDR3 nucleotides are TGTGCCATCAGGACGGGGCAGAAAAATGAGCAGTTCTTC. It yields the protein CAIRTGQKNEQFF.

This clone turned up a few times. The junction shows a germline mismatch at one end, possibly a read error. The CDR3 DNA sequence: TGTGCCTGGAGTGTAGTGCAAAGCGGCGGGGCCATGGCTTTT. The encoded protein is CAWSVVQSGGAMAF. The gene calls are TRBV30 and TRBJ1-4; perhaps TRBD1 as D (5 bases). CDR1 is GTSNPN and CDR2 is SVGIG in the germline V gene (reference sequence). This CDR3 contains 14 residues.

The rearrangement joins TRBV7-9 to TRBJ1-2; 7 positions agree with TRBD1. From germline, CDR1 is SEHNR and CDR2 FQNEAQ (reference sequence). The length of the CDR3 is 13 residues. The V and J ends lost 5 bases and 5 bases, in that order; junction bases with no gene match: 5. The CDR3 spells CASSRGTEYGYTF. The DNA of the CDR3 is TGTGCCAGCAGCCGAGGGACAGAATATGGCTACACCTTC. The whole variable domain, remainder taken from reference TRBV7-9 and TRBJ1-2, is DTGVSQNPRHKITKRGQNVTFRCDPISEHNRLYWYRQTLGQGPEFLTYFQNEAQLEKSRLLSDRFSAERPKGSFSTLEIQRTEQGDSAMYLCASSRGTEYGYTFGSGTRLTVV.

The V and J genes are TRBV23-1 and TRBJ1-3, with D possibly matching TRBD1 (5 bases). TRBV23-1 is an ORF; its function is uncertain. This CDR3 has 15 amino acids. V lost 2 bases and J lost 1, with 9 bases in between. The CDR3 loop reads CASSQGAPSGNTIYF. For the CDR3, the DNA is TGCGCCAGCAGTCAAGGGGCCCCATCTGGAAACACCATATATTTT.

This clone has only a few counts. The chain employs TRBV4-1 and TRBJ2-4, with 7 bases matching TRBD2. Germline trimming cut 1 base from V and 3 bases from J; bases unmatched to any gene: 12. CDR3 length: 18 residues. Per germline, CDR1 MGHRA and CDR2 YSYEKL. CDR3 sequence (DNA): TGCGCCAGCAGCCAAGGGAGGCAGGCCGGGGAGGGCAAAAACATTCAGTACTTC. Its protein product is CASSQGRQAGEGKNIQYF.

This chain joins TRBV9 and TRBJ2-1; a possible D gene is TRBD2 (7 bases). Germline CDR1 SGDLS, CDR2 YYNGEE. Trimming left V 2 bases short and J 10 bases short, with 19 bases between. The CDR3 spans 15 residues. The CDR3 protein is CASSVLAGARNEQFF. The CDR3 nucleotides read TGTGCCAGCAGCGTTCTTGCGGGGGCCCGAAACGAGCAGTTCTTC.

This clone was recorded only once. Here the CDR3 DNA reads TGTGCCATCAGTGAGGTGAAGCCTGGAAACACCATATATTTT. It codes for CAISEVKPGNTIYF. The chain is built from TRBV10-3 and TRBJ1-3; the D is unclear. V lost 2 bases and J lost 2, with 7 bases in between. The CDR3 has 14 residues. Germline V gene sequence: CDR1 ENHRY, CDR2 SYGVKD.

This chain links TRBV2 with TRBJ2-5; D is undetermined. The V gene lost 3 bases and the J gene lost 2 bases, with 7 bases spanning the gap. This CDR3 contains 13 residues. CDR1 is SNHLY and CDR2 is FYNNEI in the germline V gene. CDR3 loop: CASSEGSQETQYF. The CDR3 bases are TGTGCCAGCAGTGAGGGGTCTCAAGAGACCCAGTACTTC.

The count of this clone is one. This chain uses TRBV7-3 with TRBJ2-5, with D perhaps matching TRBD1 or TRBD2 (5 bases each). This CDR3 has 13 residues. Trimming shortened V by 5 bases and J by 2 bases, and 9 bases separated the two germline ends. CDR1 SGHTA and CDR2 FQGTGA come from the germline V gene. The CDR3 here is CASSRDPQETQYF. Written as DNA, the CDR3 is TGTGCCAGCAGCAGGGACCCACAAGAGACCCAGTACTTC.

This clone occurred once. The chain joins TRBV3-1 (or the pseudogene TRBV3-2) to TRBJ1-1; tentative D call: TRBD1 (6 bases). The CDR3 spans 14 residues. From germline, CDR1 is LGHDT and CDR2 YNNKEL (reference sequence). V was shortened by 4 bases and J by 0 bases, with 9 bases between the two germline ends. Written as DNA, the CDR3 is TGTGCCAGCAGCCGACAGGTTATGAACACTGAAGCTTTCTTT. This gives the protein CASSRQVMNTEAFF.

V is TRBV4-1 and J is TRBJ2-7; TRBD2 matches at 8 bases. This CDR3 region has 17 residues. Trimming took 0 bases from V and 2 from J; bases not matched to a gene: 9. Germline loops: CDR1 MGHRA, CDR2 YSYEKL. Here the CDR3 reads CASSQEMERGYPYEQYF. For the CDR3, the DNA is TGCGCCAGCAGCCAAGAAATGGAGCGGGGGTATCCCTACGAGCAGTACTTC.

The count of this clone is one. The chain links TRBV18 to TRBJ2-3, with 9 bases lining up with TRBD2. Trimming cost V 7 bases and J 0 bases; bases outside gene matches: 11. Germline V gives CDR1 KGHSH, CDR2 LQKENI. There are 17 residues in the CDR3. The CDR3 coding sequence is TGTGCCAGCTTAAGCGGGGGGCACATTTTCAGCACAGATACGCAGTATTTT. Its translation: CASLSGGHIFSTDTQYF.

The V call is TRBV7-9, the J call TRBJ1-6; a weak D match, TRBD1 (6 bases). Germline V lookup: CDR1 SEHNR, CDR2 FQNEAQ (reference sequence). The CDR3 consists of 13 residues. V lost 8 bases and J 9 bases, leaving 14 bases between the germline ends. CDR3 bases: TGTGCCAGCGGGGGCAGGGATCGTTCACCCCTCCACTTT. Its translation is CASGGRDRSPLHF.

The CDR3 DNA sequence: TGTGCCAGCTCACCACCGGACCTCGAAGCTTTCTTT. It encodes CASSPPDLEAFF. V gene TRBV18 combines with J gene TRBJ1-1; D gene uncertain. V gave up 0 bases and J gave up 8 bases, with 7 bases separating them. CDR1 and CDR2 (germline): KGHSH, LQKENI. The CDR3 spans 12 residues. Complete variable domain (other parts from reference TRBV18 and TRBJ1-1): NAGVMQNPRHLVRRRGQEARLRCSPMKGHSHVYWYRQLPEEGLKFMVYLQKENIIDESGMPKERFSAEFPKEGPSILRIQQVVRGDSAAYFCASSPPDLEAFFGQGTRLTVV.

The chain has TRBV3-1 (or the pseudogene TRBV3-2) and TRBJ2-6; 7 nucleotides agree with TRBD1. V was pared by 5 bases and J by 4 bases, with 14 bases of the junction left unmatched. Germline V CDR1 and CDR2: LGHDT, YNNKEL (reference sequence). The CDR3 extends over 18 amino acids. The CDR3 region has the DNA TGTGCCAGCAGCTCGCACACAGGGGCCTCCTCCGGGGCCAACGTCCTGACTTTC. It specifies CASSSHTGASSGANVLTF.